One and the same sample provided the 21 T cell receptor beta chains below, sequenced in a study of T cells in Graves' hyperthyroidism and ophthalmopathy. Amplification yielded TCR beta CDR3 regions, with RNA transcripts as the source. The study used the HTBI primer set for a first-round RT-PCR of the TCR CDR3. In TCRdb, the multiplex PCR reads were re-called with MiXCR into one record per CDR3 protein. The sample has 640,000 or so distinct CDR3 sequences, 11% to 15% seen once. Source material: blood. Every receptor here comes from a woman aged 18-29 years with Graves' ophthalmopathy.

This clonotype was recorded many times. The genes are TRBV20-1 and TRBJ2-7; no definite D call. CDR1 is DFQATT, CDR2 SNEGSKA, per germline (reference sequence). This CDR3 has 12 residues. The V end lost 6 bases, the J end lost 4 bases, and 13 bases lay between the germline ends. CDR3 sequence reads: CSAPLGEYEQYF. The CDR3 DNA reads TGCAGTGCCCCCCTTGGCGAATACGAGCAGTACTTC.

This clonotype came up a few times. The genes are TRBV19 and TRBJ1-1; D remains unclear. Trimming cost V 2 bases and J 1 base, with 14 bases left between them. The CDR3 loop spans 16 amino acids. Germline V gene data show CDR1 as LNHDA and CDR2 as SQIVND (reference sequence). The chain's CDR3 is CASSITGILTNTEAFF. The CDR3 DNA sequence: TGTGCCAGTAGTATAACGGGGATCCTAACGAACACTGAAGCTTTCTTT.

This chain joins TRBV13 and TRBJ2-1; D possibly corresponds to TRBD1 (5 bases). The CDR3 covers 15 residues. The germline V gene encodes CDR1 PRHDT and CDR2 FYEKMQ (reference sequence). The ends were cut back, 7 bases at V and 0 bases at J, with 13 bases in the middle. The CDR3 here is CASKGQGSSYNEQFF. The DNA for the CDR3 is TGTGCCAGCAAGGGTCAGGGAAGCTCCTACAATGAGCAGTTCTTC.

The sample holds a few counts of this clonotype. The chain has TRBV9 and TRBJ1-1; the D gene is possibly TRBD1 (6 bases). From germline, CDR1 is SGDLS and CDR2 YYNGEE. Trimming pared 2 bases from V and 5 bases from J, leaving 19 bases between. CDR3 length equals 16 residues. CDR3 nucleotide sequence: TGTGCCAGCAGCGTTTCCTCTTCGGGGGGGCCAACTGAAGCTTTCTTT. Protein sequence: CASSVSSSGGPTEAFF.

In this sample, this clonotype turned up many times. V gene TRBV11-2 combines with J gene TRBJ2-1; 9 positions agree with TRBD2. In germline, CDR1 is SGHAT, CDR2 FQNNGV. The junction had 11 bases not matched to a gene; V was cut back by 10 bases and J by 7 bases. The CDR3 spans 14 residues. CDR3 nucleotides: TGTGCCATGCCTGGGCCTAGCGGGAAGAATGAGCAGTTCTTC. The encoded protein is CAMPGPSGKNEQFF.

This clonotype was counted ten times or more. The chain carries TRBV20-1 and TRBJ2-1; D is uncertain. The CDR3 totals 14 residues. Germline CDR1 and CDR2: DFQATT and SNEGSKA (reference sequence). Trimming stripped 3 bases from V and 8 bases from J, with 17 bases between. The CDR3 nucleotides read TGCAGTGCTAGTTCCCCCCTTGGTTTTGATGAGCAGTTCTTC. Protein sequence: CSASSPLGFDEQFF.

This clonotype has ten or more counts. The chain carries TRBV20-1 and TRBJ2-7, with a weak D call TRBD1 (6 bases). Trimming left V 3 bases short and J 4 bases short, with 10 bases between. The CDR3 spans 12 residues. CDR1 and CDR2 from the germline V gene are DFQATT and SNEGSKA (reference sequence). CDR3 sequence reads: CSASDRQYEQYF. The CDR3 nucleotides read TGCAGTGCTAGTGACAGGCAATACGAGCAGTACTTC.

This clonotype was observed a handful of times. The chain is built from TRBV12-5 and TRBJ1-3; no definite D call. The ends were cut back, 0 bases at V and 0 bases at J, with 9 bases in the middle. Germline CDR1 reads LGHNT; CDR2 reads FRNRAP. This CDR3 has 16 residues. The CDR3 bases are TGTGCTAGTGGTTTGGTATTGGGCGGCTCTGGAAACACCATATATTTT. The encoded protein is CASGLVLGGSGNTIYF.

This clonotype has at least ten counts. The rearrangement joins TRBV5-1 to TRBJ1-5, with TRBD1 matching over 8 bases. Germline lookup yields CDR1 SGHRS and CDR2 YFSETQ. CDR3 length: 15 residues. The junction had 7 bases not matched to a gene; V was cut back by 4 bases and J by 4 bases. The CDR3 DNA sequence: TGCGCCAGCAGCCTACAGGGGGAGATAAATCAGCCCCAGCATTTT. Protein product: CASSLQGEINQPQHF.

This chain links TRBV29-1 with TRBJ2-2; no firm D call. The CDR3 is 12 residues long. Germline V lookup: CDR1 SQVTM, CDR2 ANQGSEA. The CDR3 spells CSSILNTGELFF. The CDR3 nucleotides are TGCAGTTCGATTCTCAACACCGGGGAGCTGTTTTTT.

This clonotype appeared many times. V and J are TRBV7-3 and TRBJ1-2; D is possibly TRBD1 (5 bases). CDR1 SGHTA and CDR2 FQGTGA come from the germline V gene. V was pared by 4 bases and J by 7 bases, with 10 bases between. The CDR3 contains 12 residues. The DNA of the CDR3 is TGTGCCAGCAGCTCAGGGTCGGGTGGCTACACCTTC. Translated, it gives CASSSGSGGYTF.

This clonotype appeared many times. The chain uses TRBV6-2 or TRBV6-3 and TRBJ2-7; no definite D call. Germline V lookup: CDR1 MNHEY, CDR2 SVGEGT. The CDR3 totals 12 residues. V dropped 2 bases and J dropped 0 bases, with 2 bases sitting between them. The CDR3 protein is CASSYTSYEQYF. Here the CDR3 DNA reads TGTGCCAGCAGTTACACCTCCTACGAGCAGTACTTC.

The chain carries TRBV4-1 and TRBJ1-2; 8 bases align to TRBD1. In germline, CDR1 is MGHRA, CDR2 YSYEKL. With 4 bases clipped from V and 4 bases from J, the junction kept 8 bases outside the gene matches. The CDR3 length is 15 residues. The CDR3 is CASSPLGTGIYGYTF. In DNA form, the CDR3 reads TGCGCCAGCAGCCCCCTGGGGACAGGCATCTATGGCTACACCTTC.

Ten or more counts support this clonotype. V is TRBV28 and J is TRBJ2-3; possibly TRBD2 for D (6 bases). CDR1 MDHEN and CDR2 SYDVKM come from the germline V gene. Trimming took 6 bases from V and 0 from J, leaving 10 bases between them. The CDR3 is made up of 14 amino acids. DNA of the CDR3: TGTGCCAGCAGCTGGGGGGTAAGCACAGATACGCAGTATTTT. Residues: CASSWGVSTDTQYF.

The rearrangement joins TRBV16 to TRBJ1-2; D remains ambiguous. The CDR3 extends over 17 amino acids. V lost 4 bases and J 4 bases, leaving 22 bases between the germline ends. CDR1 and CDR2 (germline): KGHSY, FQNENV. The CDR3 DNA reads TGTGCCAGCAGCCCTAAAGTGGTTCTCTGGGGTCTCTATGGCTACACCTTC. This sequence encodes CASSPKVVLWGLYGYTF.

This clonotype has a count of ten or more. CDR3 protein: CSARDRTYGTTSYEQYF. CDR3 DNA: TGCAGTGCTAGAGATCGGACCTACGGGACAACCTCCTACGAGCAGTACTTC. The rearrangement links TRBV20-1 to TRBJ2-7, with D tentatively TRBD1 (6 bases). V lost 0 bases and J 0 bases, leaving 18 bases between the germline ends. Germline values: CDR1 DFQATT, CDR2 SNEGSKA (reference sequence). The CDR3 totals 17 residues.

The rearrangement links TRBV2 to TRBJ2-1; TRBD1 might be the D (6 bases). CDR3 length equals 13 residues. With 5 bases removed from V and 12 bases from J, the gap between germline ends came to 17 bases. Germline V CDR1 and CDR2: SNHLY, FYNNEI. The CDR3 sequence: CASSYALQGGQFF. CDR3 coding DNA: TGTGCCAGCAGTTACGCCCTACAGGGCGGGCAGTTCTTC.

The V gene is TRBV11-1, the J gene TRBJ2-1, with 8 nucleotides matching TRBD1. The germline CDR1 and CDR2 sequences are SGHAT and FQDESV (reference sequence). The trim removed 3 bases at V and 2 bases at J, leaving 12 bases unmatched. This CDR3 has 18 amino acids. CDR3 protein: CASSFRVPGDRTYNEQFF. CDR3 DNA sequence: TGTGCCAGCAGCTTCAGGGTCCCCGGGGACAGGACCTACAATGAGCAGTTCTTC.

J is TRBJ2-1 and V is TRBV4-1; D remains ambiguous. Germline V gene sequence: CDR1 MGHRA, CDR2 YSYEKL. There are 11 residues in the CDR3. V was pared by 3 bases and J by 9 bases, with 6 bases between. CDR3 region: CASSHRLEQFF. CDR3 nucleotides: TGCGCCAGCAGCCATAGGCTTGAGCAGTTCTTC.

Notes on this clonotype: A clone one base away is much larger, so this may be a read error. V gene TRBV6-1 combines with J gene TRBJ2-3, with TRBD1 matching 7 bases. CDR1 is MNHNS and CDR2 is SASEGT in the germline V gene. The length of the CDR3 is 14 residues. V shed 5 bases and J 0 bases; nucleotides not matched to a gene: 2. The CDR3 nucleotides are TGTGCCAGCAGTACAGGGGATAGCACAGATACGCAGTATTTT. Translated: CASSTGDSTDTQYF.

The J gene is TRBJ1-2, the V gene TRBV27, with 7 bases fitting TRBD1. Germline V gene data show CDR1 as MNHEY and CDR2 as SMNVEV (reference sequence). V dropped 6 bases and J dropped 2; count of bases not matched to a gene: 18. The CDR3 runs to 18 residues. The CDR3 bases are TGTGCCAGCAGGGGGATTCGAAGGGAGGGGGCCCCAAACTATGGCTACACCTTC. Amino acid sequence: CASRGIRREGAPNYGYTF.